A single sample gave rise to the 14 T cell receptor beta chains below, sequenced in a study of cytomegalovirus exposure and HLA in healthy donors. PCR involved 60 Vbeta and 13 Jbeta primers. Here immunoSEQ multiplex PCR was the method, and the copy in TCRdb shows in-frame clones only, minus some. This repertoire includes tens of thousands of clones. Sample: PBMCs. These receptors originate from a woman aged 55-70 years in good health and CMV-seronegative.

The chain recombines TRBV4-1 with TRBJ2-1, with a tentative D call TRBD2 (6 bases). The V end was cut by 3 bases, the J end by 6 bases, with 18 bases between. Germline-derived CDR1 and CDR2 are MGHRA and YSYEKL. The CDR3 loop spans 16 amino acids. CDR3 sequence: CASSQAGLNRINEQFF. CDR3 nucleotides: TGCGCCAGCAGCCAGGCCGGACTAAACCGGATCAATGAGCAGTTCTTC.

CDR3 DNA sequence: TGTGCCAGCAGTGCCTTGATAGCTAGCGGGACCCCCTACGAGCAGTACTTC. It encodes CASSALIASGTPYEQYF. The V and J genes are TRBV2 and TRBJ2-5; 9 bases are shared with TRBD2. With the DNA end fitting TRBJ2-7 better, the J assignment may be wrong. Germline CDR1 reads SNHLY; CDR2 reads FYNNEI. This CDR3 region has 17 residues.

The V call is TRBV28, the J call TRBJ2-3, with 7 bases matching TRBD2. Germline loops: CDR1 MDHEN, CDR2 SYDVKM. The CDR3 is 14 amino acids. The J segment lost 14 bases and the V segment lost 2 bases, leaving 13 bases of the junction unmatched. The DNA for the CDR3 is TGTGCCAGCAGTTTACCCCTCTCGGGGGGACCGGGGTATTTT. Translation: CASSLPLSGGPGYF.

The CDR3 reads CASSPSGQAYEQYF. The DNA for the CDR3 is TGCGCCAGCAGCCCCTCGGGACAGGCCTACGAGCAGTACTTC. The rearrangement uses TRBV5-1 and TRBJ2-5; 8 nucleotides match TRBD1. The DNA end lines up better with TRBJ2-7; the J call may be wrong. This CDR3 has 14 amino acids. The germline V gene encodes CDR1 SGHRS and CDR2 YFSETQ.

The rearrangement links TRBV7-8 to TRBJ2-7, with D unresolved. V lost 4 bases, J lost 8 bases, and 15 bases lay in between. Germline V lookup: CDR1 SGHVS, CDR2 FQNEAQ. There are 13 residues in the CDR3. The CDR3 region has the DNA TGTGCCAGCAGCTCCCCTGAGGTAGCTAAGCAGTACTTC. It yields the protein CASSSPEVAKQYF.

The V and J genes are TRBV5-1 and TRBJ2-1, with TRBD2 matching 9 bases. This CDR3 contains 14 residues. CDR1 and CDR2 (germline): SGHRS, YFSETQ. The trim removed 3 bases at V and 3 bases at J, leaving 1 base unmatched. CDR3 residues: CASSSAGGYNEQFF. The CDR3 DNA is TGCGCCAGCAGCTCAGCGGGAGGCTACAATGAGCAGTTCTTC.

V and J are TRBV28 and TRBJ1-5; D ambiguous. Germline assignment: CDR1 MDHEN and CDR2 SYDVKM. V lost 8 bases to trimming and J lost 4 bases, with 12 bases between them. The CDR3 length is 13 residues. This chain's CDR3 is CASQRRDNQPQHF. CDR3 nucleotide sequence: TGTGCCAGCCAAAGACGGGATAATCAGCCCCAGCATTTT.

This chain joins TRBV5-1 and TRBJ2-3; 7 bases align to TRBD2. The CDR3 contains 15 residues. Germline trimming cut 6 bases from V and 5 bases from J; bases unmatched to any gene: 12. The germline V gene has CDR1 SGHRS and CDR2 YFSETQ. The chain's CDR3 is CASTSFAGDGDTQYF. CDR3 coding DNA: TGCGCCAGCACCAGTTTTGCGGGAGATGGAGATACGCAGTATTTT.

CDR3 region: CASSLQGAKNIQYF. The CDR3 bases are TGCGCCAGCAGCTTACAGGGAGCCAAAAACATTCAGTACTTC. The rearrangement links TRBV5-1 to TRBJ2-4, with D perhaps TRBD1 (6 bases). V was trimmed by 2 bases and J by 0 bases, leaving 6 bases between them. This CDR3 is built from 14 residues. Looked up from germline, CDR1 is SGHRS and CDR2 is YFSETQ.

The CDR3 loop reads CASSLGTGSSIYEQFF. In nucleotides, the CDR3 is TGTGCCAGCAGTCTCGGGACAGGTTCGTCGATATATGAGCAGTTCTTC. The chain joins TRBV7-2 to TRBJ2-1, with 8 bases that match TRBD1. The V gene end was trimmed by 6 bases and the J gene end by 8 bases; junction bases not matched to a gene: 15. This CDR3 is built from 16 residues. Germline loops: CDR1 SGHTA, CDR2 FQGNSA.

This chain links TRBV10-3 with TRBJ2-1; TRBD2 matches 7 bases. CDR1 ENHRY and CDR2 SYGVKD come from the germline V gene. There are 12 residues in the CDR3. V was clipped by 8 bases and J by 7 bases; unmatched bases: 5. CDR3 DNA: TGTGCCATCGCTGGGGGGGGAAATGAGCAGTTCTTC. Amino acids: CAIAGGGNEQFF.

The genes are TRBV28 and TRBJ2-1; TRBD2 matches 9 bases. CDR3 length equals 15 residues. Looked up from germline, CDR1 is MDHEN and CDR2 is SYDVKM. Unmatched junction bases numbered 7, after V lost 8 bases and J lost 2 bases. CDR3 amino acids: CASGLSGRPYNEQFF. CDR3 sequence (DNA): TGTGCCAGCGGTCTTAGCGGGAGACCCTACAATGAGCAGTTCTTC.

This chain connects TRBV28 to TRBJ2-5, with a weak D call TRBD2 (5 bases). Deletions cut 3 bases from V and 6 bases from J, with 14 bases between. CDR1 is MDHEN and CDR2 is SYDVKM in the germline V gene. The CDR3 runs to 14 residues. This chain's CDR3 is CASSLIEGAKTQYF. DNA of the CDR3: TGTGCCAGCAGTTTGATCGAGGGAGCTAAGACCCAGTACTTC.

V and J are TRBV11-3 and TRBJ2-2; TRBD2 agrees at 7 bases. CDR3 length equals 15 residues. V was pared by 6 bases and J by 0 bases, with 4 bases of the junction left unmatched. Germline values: CDR1 SGHNT, CDR2 YENEEA. The CDR3 sequence: CASRGAGANTGELFF. CDR3 coding DNA: TGTGCCAGCAGAGGGGCGGGGGCGAACACCGGGGAGCTGTTTTTT. The whole variable domain, remainder taken from reference TRBV11-3 and TRBJ2-2, is EAGVVQSPRYKIIEKKQPVAFWCNPISGHNTLYWYLQNLGQGPELLIRYENEEAVDDSQLPKDRFSAERLKGVDSTLKIQPAELGDSAVYLCASRGAGANTGELFFGEGSRLTVL.